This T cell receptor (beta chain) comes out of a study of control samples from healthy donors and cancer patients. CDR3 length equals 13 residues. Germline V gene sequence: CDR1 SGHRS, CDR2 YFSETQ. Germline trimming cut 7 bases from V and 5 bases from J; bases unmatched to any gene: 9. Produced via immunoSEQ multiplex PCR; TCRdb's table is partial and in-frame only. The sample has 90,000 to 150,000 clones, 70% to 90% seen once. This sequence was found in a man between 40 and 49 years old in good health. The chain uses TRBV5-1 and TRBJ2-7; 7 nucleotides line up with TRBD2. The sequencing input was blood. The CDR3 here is CASRSGAENEQYF. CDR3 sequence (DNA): TGCGCCAGCCGGAGCGGGGCCGAAAACGAGCAGTACTTC.